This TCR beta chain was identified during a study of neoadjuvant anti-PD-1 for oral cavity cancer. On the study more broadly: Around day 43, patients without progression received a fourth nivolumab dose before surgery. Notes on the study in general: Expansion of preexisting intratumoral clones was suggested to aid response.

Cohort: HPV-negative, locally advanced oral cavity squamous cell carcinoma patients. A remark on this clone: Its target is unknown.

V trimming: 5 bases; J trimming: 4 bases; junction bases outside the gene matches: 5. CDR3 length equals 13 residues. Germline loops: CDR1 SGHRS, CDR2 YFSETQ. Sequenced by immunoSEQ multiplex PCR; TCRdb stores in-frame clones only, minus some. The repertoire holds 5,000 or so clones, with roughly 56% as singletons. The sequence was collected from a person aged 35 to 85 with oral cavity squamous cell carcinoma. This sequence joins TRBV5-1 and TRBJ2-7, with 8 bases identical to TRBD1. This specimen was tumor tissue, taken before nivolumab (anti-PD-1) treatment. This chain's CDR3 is CASSQGAGYEQYF. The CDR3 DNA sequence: TGCGCCAGCAGTCAGGGGGCGGGGTACGAGCAGTACTTC.